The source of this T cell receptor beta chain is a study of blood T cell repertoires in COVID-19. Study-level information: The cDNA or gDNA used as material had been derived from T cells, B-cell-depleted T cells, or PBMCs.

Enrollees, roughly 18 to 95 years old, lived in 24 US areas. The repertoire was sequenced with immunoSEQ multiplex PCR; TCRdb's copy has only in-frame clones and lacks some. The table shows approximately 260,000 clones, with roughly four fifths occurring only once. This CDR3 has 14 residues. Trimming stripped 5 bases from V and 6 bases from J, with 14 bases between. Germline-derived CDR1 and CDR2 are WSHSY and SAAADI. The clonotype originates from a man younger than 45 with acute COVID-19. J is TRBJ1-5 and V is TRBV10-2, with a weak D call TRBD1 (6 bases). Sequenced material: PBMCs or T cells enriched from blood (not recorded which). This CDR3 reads CASSSQGFGQPQHF. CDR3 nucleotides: TGCGCCAGCAGTTCACAGGGTTTTGGTCAGCCCCAGCATTTT.